Listed below are T cell receptor beta chains from one sample, sequenced in a study of technical replicates of blood from a handful of donors. Method: immunoSEQ multiplex PCR; TCRdb's copy keeps in-frame clones and lacks some. Seen here are approximately 100,000 clones, over 90% observed once, and the top ten hold around 0.2%. The sequencing sample was made of T cells isolated from PBMCs. The source of these receptors is a human donor in good health. Both conserved end residues are part of each CDR3. D genes are given only for firm matches. Rows give clone size only sometimes, using once, few, many, or a class for an expanded clone.

d_gene,v_gene,j_gene,abundance,CDR3nt,CDR3aa
-,TRBV6-5,TRBJ2-7,-,TGTGCCAGCAGTCTTACGGACAGTTACGAGCAGTACTTC,CASSLTDSYEQYF
-,TRBV2,TRBJ2-7,-,TGTGCCAGCAGTGTTCAAAATTCCTACGAGCAGTACTTC,CASSVQNSYEQYF
-,TRBV10-3,TRBJ2-7,-,TGTGCCATCAGTGCCCCGGACAGCCCCTACGAGCAGTACTTC,CAISAPDSPYEQYF
TRBD2,TRBV2,TRBJ2-2,-,TGTGCCAGCAGTGCGGGGGGGCTCGGGACCGGGGAGCTGTTTTTT,CASSAGGLGTGELFF
-,TRBV6-1,TRBJ2-1,-,TGTGCCAGCAGTGAAGCGTTGTACGAGAAGAGCTCCTACAATGAGCAGTTCTTC,CASSEALYEKSSYNEQFF
-,TRBV5-1,TRBJ1-1,-,TGCGCCAGCAGCTTTACAGGGTATCCTGAAGCTTTCTTT,CASSFTGYPEAFF
TRBD2,TRBV27,TRBJ2-1,-,TGTGCCAGTGGACTAGCGGGAGCCTACAATGAGCAGTTCTTC,CASGLAGAYNEQFF
TRBD1,TRBV7-6,TRBJ1-1,-,TGTGCCAGCAGCTGGACAGGGTCCACTGAAGCTTTCTTT,CASSWTGSTEAFF
-,TRBV28,TRBJ1-3,-,TGTGCCAGCATGGTATCAGGAACAAGCTCTGGAAACACCATATATTTT,CASMVSGTSSGNTIYF
TRBD1,TRBV4-1,TRBJ2-6,-,TGCGCCAGCAGCCAAAGGACAGGGGCCCGCGCAGGGGCCAACGTCCTGACTTTC,CASSQRTGARAGANVLTF
-,TRBV7-9,TRBJ1-1,-,TGTGCCAGCAGCTTAGAAGGTGTCGGGGAAGCTTTCTTT,CASSLEGVGEAFF
-,TRBV30,TRBJ1-1,-,TGTGCCTGGGACCGCACAGGCAACACTGAAGCTTTCTTT,CAWDRTGNTEAFF
-,TRBV11-3,TRBJ2-7,-,TGTGCCAGCAGCTTTGGAAGGGGAAGCTCCTACGAGCAGTACTTC,CASSFGRGSSYEQYF
TRBD1,TRBV4-1,TRBJ2-1,once,TGCGCCAGCAGCCAAGGAGGGACAGGGGTCGAATTTCAATTCTTC,CASSQGGTGVEFQFF
-,TRBV30,TRBJ1-1,-,TGTGCCTGGAGTCCAGGTTTAATTCGTGGCAGGGAAGCTTTCTTT,CAWSPGLIRGREAFF
TRBD1,TRBV14,TRBJ2-7,-,TGTGCCAGCAGGCAGACCGGGACAGGGGTCGAGCAGTACTTC,CASRQTGTGVEQYF
TRBD2,TRBV7-8,TRBJ2-3,-,TGTGCCAGCAGCTTTCGGTCTAGCGGGGCAGATACGCAGTATTTT,CASSFRSSGADTQYF
-,TRBV6-5,TRBJ1-3,-,TGTGCCAGCAGAATATCAGGGATAGGTGGAAACACCATATATTTT,CASRISGIGGNTIYF
-,TRBV13,TRBJ2-3,once,TGTGCCAGCAGCTTAGGACGGGGGATTGATACGCAGTATTTT,CASSLGRGIDTQYF
TRBD1,TRBV11-3,TRBJ2-2,-,TGTGCCAGCAGCCCTCGGGACAGTTTAGTCCCCGGGGAGCTGTTTTTT,CASSPRDSLVPGELFF
TRBD2,TRBV7-8,TRBJ2-5,-,TGTGCCAGCAGCTTAATAAGCGGGGGTTCTCTGGGGGAGACCCAGTACTTC,CASSLISGGSLGETQYF
TRBD1,TRBV19,TRBJ2-3,-,TGTGCCAGCCGGGACAGGACAGATACGCAGTATTTT,CASRDRTDTQYF
-,TRBV19,TRBJ1-3,-,TGTGCCAGTAGTATCCTACCAGGGGCTGGAAACACCATATATTTT,CASSILPGAGNTIYF
-,TRBV9,TRBJ1-1,-,TGTGCCAGCAGCGCCGGGGGGGGGCTGGGAAACACTGAAGCTTTCTTT,CASSAGGGLGNTEAFF
-,TRBV19,TRBJ2-7,-,TGTGCCAGTAGTGCGGGACAGCCGCTCTCCTACGAGCAGTACTTC,CASSAGQPLSYEQYF
-,TRBV19,TRBJ2-1,-,TGTGCCAGTAGTCCCGCCCTAGGTCTTGAGGGGGTGGGCTACAATGAGCAGTTCTTC,CASSPALGLEGVGYNEQFF
-,TRBV11-3,TRBJ2-1,-,TGTGCCAGCAGCTTAGATATCGTTGGACGGGAGAGCTCCTACAATGAGCAGTTCTTC,CASSLDIVGRESSYNEQFF
TRBD2,TRBV27,TRBJ2-7,-,TGTGCCAGCAGTGGGGGGGAGGTGAACTCCTACGAGCAGTACTTC,CASSGGEVNSYEQYF
TRBD1,TRBV6-1,TRBJ2-2,-,TGTGCCACTGGGGCACAGGGGCCCCCGGGCGGGGAGCTGTTTTTT,CATGAQGPPGGELFF
-,TRBV7-8,TRBJ2-3,-,TGTGCCAGCAGCTTAGATCTCACAGATACGCAGTATTTT,CASSLDLTDTQYF
TRBD1,TRBV5-4,TRBJ2-7,-,TGTGCCAGCAGCGACACTCCGGACAGGGGTCGGGAGCAGTACTTC,CASSDTPDRGREQYF
-,TRBV11-3,TRBJ1-4,-,TGTGCCAGCAGCCCGCTCGGGGGGAACAATGAAAAACTGTTTTTT,CASSPLGGNNEKLFF
TRBD1,TRBV19,TRBJ2-1,-,TGTGCCAGTAGTATTTCGGCAGGGGGTAGCCATGAGCAGTTCTTC,CASSISAGGSHEQFF
-,TRBV2,TRBJ1-2,-,TGTGCCAGCAGTGAAGCGCTTTTGGGGCAGTCCTACACCTTC,CASSEALLGQSYTF
-,TRBV25-1,TRBJ2-2,-,TGTGCCAGCAGTGATGCGACTAGTTCCGGGGAGCTGTTTTTT,CASSDATSSGELFF
-,TRBV7-9,TRBJ1-5,-,TGTGCCAGCAGACCACTCAATCAGCCCCAGCATTTT,CASRPLNQPQHF
TRBD1,TRBV19,TRBJ1-2,-,TGTGCCAGTATGGGACAGGGCTATGGCTACACCTTC,CASMGQGYGYTF
-,TRBV15,TRBJ2-7,-,TGTGCCACCAGCAGGTCTCAGGGGTCCAGCGAGCAGTACTTC,CATSRSQGSSEQYF
TRBD2,TRBV6-5,TRBJ2-1,-,TGTGCCAGCAATCAAGGGACTAGCGGGACCGAGCAGTTCTTC,CASNQGTSGTEQFF
-,TRBV30,TRBJ2-2,-,TGTGCCTGGAGTGTAGCGGACACCGGGGAGCTGTTTTTT,CAWSVADTGELFF
TRBD2,TRBV5-1,TRBJ2-2,-,TGCGCCAGCAGCTTGGGACTAGCGAGGGAGCTGTTTTTT,CASSLGLARELFF
TRBD1,TRBV6-1,TRBJ2-7,-,TGTGCCAGCAGATACAGGGGTGTGACCTACGAGCAGTACTTC,CASRYRGVTYEQYF
-,TRBV14,TRBJ1-5,-,TGTGCCAGCAGCCAGTGGGGGGGCAATCAGCCCCAGCATTTT,CASSQWGGNQPQHF
-,TRBV11-2,TRBJ1-2,-,TGTGCCAGCAGCTTAGATGAGACAGATTACTATGGCTACACCTTC,CASSLDETDYYGYTF